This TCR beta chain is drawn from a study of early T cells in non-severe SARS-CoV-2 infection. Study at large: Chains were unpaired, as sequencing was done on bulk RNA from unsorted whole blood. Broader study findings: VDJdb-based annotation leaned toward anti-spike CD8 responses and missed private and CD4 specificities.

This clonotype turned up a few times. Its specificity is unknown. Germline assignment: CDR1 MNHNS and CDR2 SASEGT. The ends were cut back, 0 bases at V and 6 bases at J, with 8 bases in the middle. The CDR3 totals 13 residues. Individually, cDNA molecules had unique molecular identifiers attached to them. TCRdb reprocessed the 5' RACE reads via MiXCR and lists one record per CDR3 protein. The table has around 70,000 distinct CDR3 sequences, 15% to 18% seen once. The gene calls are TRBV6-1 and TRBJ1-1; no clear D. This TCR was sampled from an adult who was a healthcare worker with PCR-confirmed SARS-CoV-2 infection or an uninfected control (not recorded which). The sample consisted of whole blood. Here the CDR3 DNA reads TGTGCCAGCAGTGAAGCGGCCCTTTCTGAAGCTTTCTTT. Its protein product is CASSEAALSEAFF.